The clone carrying this TCR beta chain was counted at least ten times. The germline CDR1 and CDR2 sequences are SQVTM and ANQGSEA. V was pared by 8 bases and J by 6 bases, with 16 bases between. The CDR3 has 12 amino acids. This specimen comes from a study of blood T cells in healthy people across ages. Alongside a J-beta primer mix, a sample-barcoded 5' primer served in a second PCR lasting roughly 7 to 12 cycles. TCRdb analysed the 5' RACE reads with MiXCR anew, one entry per CDR3 protein. The table records 1.5 million to 2 million distinct CDR3 sequences, 28% of them present only once. The specimen was blood. The sequence was collected from a woman in her twenties or thirties in good health. V usage is TRBV29-1 and J usage is TRBJ1-2, with a possible D match to TRBD1 (5 bases). DNA for the CDR3: TGCAGCTCTTCCAGGGCGGAGGATGGCTACACCTTC. Its protein product is CSSSRAEDGYTF.